The 11 T cell receptor beta chains below come from one sample, sequenced in a study of blood T cell repertoires in COVID-19. TCRdb's copy holds only in-frame clones and misses some; the assay was immunoSEQ multiplex PCR. Altogether about 97,000 clones are present, 90% being singletons, with the ten largest covering about 1.7%. The specimen sequenced was peripheral blood. All receptors derive from a man aged 60 to 69 with acute or convalescent COVID-19.

V and J are TRBV5-6 and TRBJ1-6; D remains ambiguous. V lost 0 bases to trimming and J lost 7 bases, with 14 bases between them. Germline V gene data show CDR1 as SGHDT and CDR2 as YYEEEE. This CDR3 has 16 residues. Written as DNA, the CDR3 is TGTGCCAGCAGCTTGGAGGGCGCGGGCAGCAATTCACCCCTCCACTTT. Protein: CASSLEGAGSNSPLHF.

The V call is TRBV6-5, the J call TRBJ2-3; D is possibly TRBD2 (5 bases). Trimming took 8 bases from V and 6 from J, leaving 12 bases between them. Germline CDR1 MNHEY, CDR2 SVGAGI. CDR3 length: 12 residues. The CDR3 spells CASLTPGDTQYF. Written as DNA, the CDR3 is TGTGCCAGCCTGACGCCGGGGGATACGCAGTATTTT.

J is TRBJ1-1 and V is TRBV5-4, with 9 bases matching TRBD1. This CDR3 has 16 residues. The germline V gene encodes CDR1 SGHNT and CDR2 YYREEE (reference sequence). V shed 4 bases and J 4 bases; nucleotides not matched to a gene: 11. The CDR3: CASSRGTGNRITEAFF. CDR3 coding DNA: TGTGCCAGCAGCCGGGGGACAGGGAATCGGATCACTGAAGCTTTCTTT.

This sequence joins TRBV10-3 and TRBJ1-1, with D possibly matching TRBD1 (6 bases). This CDR3 spans 12 amino acids. With 6 bases removed from V and 4 bases from J, the gap between germline ends came to 9 bases. In germline, CDR1 is ENHRY, CDR2 SYGVKD. Written as DNA, the CDR3 is TGTGCCATCAGACAGGGAAGCACTGAAGCTTTCTTT. As protein: CAIRQGSTEAFF.

The gene calls are TRBV28 and TRBJ2-5, with 8 bases aligning to TRBD2. The V gene end was trimmed by 5 bases and the J gene end by 4 bases; junction bases not matched to a gene: 6. The CDR3 extends over 14 amino acids. Looked up from germline, CDR1 is MDHEN and CDR2 is SYDVKM. This CDR3 reads CASSSGGSVETQYF. In DNA form, the CDR3 reads TGTGCCAGCAGTAGCGGGGGATCTGTAGAGACCCAGTACTTC.

This clone was counted a single time. This chain connects TRBV7-8 to TRBJ1-2, with 7 bases matching TRBD1. The V gene's germline CDR1 is SGHVS and CDR2 FQNEAQ. The V gene end was trimmed by 5 bases and the J gene end by 4 bases; junction bases not matched to a gene: 7. This CDR3 comprises 14 residues. The CDR3 is CASSVTGDPYGYTF. The CDR3 coding sequence is TGTGCCAGCAGCGTAACAGGGGATCCCTATGGCTACACCTTC.

The chain recombines TRBV5-1 with TRBJ2-2; a weak D match, TRBD2 (6 bases). There are 17 residues in the CDR3. The V gene's germline CDR1 is SGHRS and CDR2 YFSETQ. Trimming removed 4 bases at V and 0 bases at J, with 16 bases between. The CDR3 loop is CASSRWEAGSNTGELFF. The DNA of the CDR3 is TGCGCCAGCAGCCGTTGGGAGGCGGGCTCGAACACCGGGGAGCTGTTTTTT. The whole variable domain, remainder taken from reference TRBV5-1 and TRBJ2-2, is KAGVTQTPRYLIKTRGQQVTLSCSPISGHRSVSWYQQTPGQGLQFLFEYFSETQRNKGNFPGRFSGRQFSNSRSEMNVSTLELGDSALYLCASSRWEAGSNTGELFFGEGSRLTVL.

The chain employs TRBV2 and TRBJ1-2; D may be TRBD1 (5 bases). Trimming removed 4 bases at V and 5 bases at J, with 5 bases between. The CDR3 sequence is 11 residues long. CDR1 is SNHLY and CDR2 is FYNNEI in the germline V gene. The CDR3 region has the DNA TGTGCCAGCAGTGCAGGGTATGGCTACACCTTC. This encodes CASSAGYGYTF. The complete variable domain, with remaining parts taken from reference TRBV2 and TRBJ1-2, reads EPEVTQTPSHQVTQMGQEVILRCVPISNHLYFYWYRQILGQKVEFLVSFYNNEISEKSEIFDDQFSVERPDGSNFTLKIRSTKLEDSAMYFCASSAGYGYTFGSGTRLTVV.

The chain links TRBV25-1 to TRBJ1-6; D remains ambiguous. Germline assignment: CDR1 MGHDK and CDR2 SYGVNS. The CDR3 runs to 12 residues. V dropped 5 bases and J dropped 4 bases, with 3 bases sitting between them. CDR3 nucleotide sequence: TGTGCCAGCAGTCCTTATAATTCACCCCTCCACTTT. Protein sequence: CASSPYNSPLHF.

This rearrangement joins TRBV18 to TRBJ1-6, with D unclear. The CDR3 runs to 13 residues. In germline, CDR1 is KGHSH, CDR2 LQKENI. V was cut by 5 bases and J by 9 bases, with 11 bases left in between. CDR3 DNA sequence: TGTGCCAGCTCAGAGGACTTAATTTCACCCCTCCACTTT. Amino acid sequence: CASSEDLISPLHF.

This chain joins TRBV3-1 (or the pseudogene TRBV3-2) and TRBJ1-5; D gene ambiguous. The CDR3 has 15 residues. CDR1 is LGHDT and CDR2 is YNNKEL in the germline V gene (reference sequence). The V gene lost 0 bases and the J gene lost 7 bases, with 13 bases spanning the gap. The CDR3, as DNA: TGTGCCAGCAGCCAAGATACAGTCTCGGGACAGCCCCAGCATTTT. Amino acids: CASSQDTVSGQPQHF.